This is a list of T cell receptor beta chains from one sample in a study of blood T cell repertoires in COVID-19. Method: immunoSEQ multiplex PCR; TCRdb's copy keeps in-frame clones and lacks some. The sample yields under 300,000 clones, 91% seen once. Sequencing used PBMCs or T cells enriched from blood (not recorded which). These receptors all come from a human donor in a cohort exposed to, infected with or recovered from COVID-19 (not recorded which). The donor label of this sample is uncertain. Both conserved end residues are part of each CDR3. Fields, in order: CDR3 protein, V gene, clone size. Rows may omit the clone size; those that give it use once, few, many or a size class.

CASSETQSNSPLHF | TRBV9 | -
CASSGGGGIRNIQYF | TRBV9 | -
CASSFNPGQIAYGYTF | TRBV11-2 | -
CASSRTGTGRIDGYTF | TRBV18 | -
CASSLYRDQPQHF | TRBV7-8 | -
CASSGGQGPTGEQYF | TRBV5-1 | -
CASSPQDRGGYGYTF | TRBV7-6 | -
CAWRQQDTQYF | TRBV30 | -
CASRPGGVDKPQHF | TRBV2 | -
CASSWTGGTEAFF | TRBV13 | -
CASSYDNPGTEAFF | TRBV6-2/TRBV6-3 | -
CASFRFEQYF | TRBV6-5 | -
CASGLVLGGGLTDTQYF | TRBV12-5 | -
CAISDGQTNTGELFF | TRBV10-3 | -
CSVAKRGVTDTQYF | TRBV29-1 | -
CASSRQGQEKLFF | TRBV19 | -
CASSLDRGNEAFF | TRBV11-2 | -
CASSVVAGGQETQYF | TRBV9 | -
CASSPPTGTEAFF | TRBV18 | -
CASSQEDRLTEAFF | TRBV4-1 | -
CASRLGRTEAFF | TRBV5-1 | -
CSAGEAGNTIYF | TRBV29-1 | -
CSVDRQGGYTF | TRBV29-1 | -
CASSPGTGANYGYTF | TRBV7-3 | -
CASSGPDIYGYTF | TRBV5-6 | once
CASKWLRGQPQHF | TRBV19 | -
CASSSPGNTEAFF | TRBV28 | -
CASSLAGSLSNQPQHF | TRBV6-2/TRBV6-3 | -
CASSLLVRTGELFF | TRBV5-8 | -